Listed here are 26 T cell receptor beta chains from one sample, sequenced in a study of shared clonotypes between healthy human individuals (TCRdb year 2020). Libraries came from the immunoSEQ multiplex PCR assay. What TCRdb holds here is the immuneACCESS table cut down to in-frame rearrangements. Part of the clones is not present; checked against another copy, under half of the missing clones reflect an unresolved V gene, and the others are unexplained. The sample table holds around 1.1 million clones, of which approximately 80% were seen once. Clones ranked in the top ten supply 0.55% to 0.7% of the sample. Material for sequencing was memory CD4+ T cells from PBMCs. The sample's cell subset or site label, decoded: CD45RA-negative fraction. All receptors derive from a man aged 18 to 30 in good health. Some clones in this sample may be carry-over from other donors' samples.

This chain uses TRBV6-6 with TRBJ2-7, with D possibly being TRBD1 (5 bases). V was pared by 0 bases and J by 11 bases, with 20 bases between. The CDR3 extends over 15 amino acids. Germline V gene sequence: CDR1 MNHNY, CDR2 SVGAGI (reference sequence). The CDR3, as DNA: TGTGCCAGCAGTTACTCCCCAGGGATAACTACGATGGAGTACTTC. Translating it yields CASSYSPGITTMEYF.

This chain links TRBV9 with TRBJ2-3, with 13 bases aligning to TRBD2. The germline V gene encodes CDR1 SGDLS and CDR2 YYNGEE. This CDR3 is 19 amino acids long. V dropped 5 bases and J dropped 4; count of bases not matched to a gene: 16. The CDR3 nucleotides read TGTGCCAGCAGACCAACCCACGGACTAGCGGGAGCTTTGCCAGATACGCAGTATTTT. It codes for CASRPTHGLAGALPDTQYF. The complete variable domain, with remaining parts taken from reference TRBV9 and TRBJ2-3, reads DSGVTQTPKHLITATGQRVTLRCSPRSGDLSVYWYQQSLDQGLQFLIQYYNGEERAKGNILERFSAQQFPDLHSELNLSSLELGDSALYFCASRPTHGLAGALPDTQYFGPGTRLTVL.

This clone occurred a few times. The rearrangement joins TRBV4-1 to TRBJ1-2, with TRBD1 matching over 9 bases. Germline V gene lookup returns CDR1 MGHRA and CDR2 YSYEKL. The trim removed 1 base at V and 8 bases at J, leaving 8 bases unmatched. The CDR3 loop spans 15 amino acids. CDR3 sequence reads: CASSQGARQGGGYTF. The CDR3 nucleotides read TGCGCCAGCAGCCAAGGCGCCCGACAGGGGGGCGGCTACACCTTC.

The gene calls are TRBV10-3 and TRBJ2-7; no reliable D call. Per the germline V gene, CDR1 is ENHRY and CDR2 is SYGVKD. The length of the CDR3 is 13 residues. V dropped 7 bases and J dropped 2 bases, with 12 bases sitting between them. The CDR3 DNA follows: TGTGCCATCACATTGGCACGCGCCTACGAGCAGTACTTC. Residues: CAITLARAYEQYF.

The sample holds many counts of this clone. Within the sample, other DNA sequences also encode this same CDR3. The chain is built from TRBV7-9 and TRBJ1-1; the D gene is possibly TRBD1 (6 bases). The CDR3 contains 18 residues. Trimming pared 3 bases from V and 3 bases from J, leaving 23 bases between. CDR1 is SEHNR and CDR2 is FQNEAQ in the germline V gene (reference sequence). Here the CDR3 reads CASSLTLSRGAWYTEAFF. In nucleotides, the CDR3 is TGTGCCAGCAGCTTGACCCTGTCCAGGGGCGCCTGGTACACTGAAGCTTTCTTT.

This clone was picked up a small number of times. The rearrangement links TRBV5-1 to TRBJ1-2; possible D gene TRBD1, 6 bases. There are 12 residues in the CDR3. V gave up 4 bases and J gave up 7 bases, with 11 bases separating them. Germline CDR1 is SGHRS and CDR2 is YFSETQ. The DNA for the CDR3 is TGCGCCAGCAGCCCGGACAGTACTGGCTACACCTTC. Amino acids: CASSPDSTGYTF.

This clone was observed once. The CDR3 region is CASSHRPYGYTF. In DNA form, the CDR3 reads TGTGCCAGCAGCCACAGACCCTATGGCTACACCTTC. The chain links TRBV6-1 to TRBJ1-2; D gene uncertain. V lost 6 bases, J lost 4 bases, and 9 bases lay in between. Germline assignment: CDR1 MNHNS and CDR2 SASEGT. The CDR3 consists of 12 residues.

V and J are TRBV28 and TRBJ1-5, with a tentative D call TRBD1 (6 bases). Trimming cost V 2 bases and J 7 bases, with 18 bases left between them. The CDR3 spans 16 residues. Germline V gene data show CDR1 as MDHEN and CDR2 as SYDVKM. The DNA for the CDR3 is TGTGCCAGCAGTTTAGGGGAGGGGGGAGCAGGACAGCCCCAGCATTTT. Translating it yields CASSLGEGGAGQPQHF.

V usage is TRBV28 and J usage is TRBJ1-1; the D gene is possibly TRBD1 (5 bases). This CDR3 has 14 residues. CDR1 MDHEN and CDR2 SYDVKM come from the germline V gene. The V end lost 4 bases, the J end lost 7 bases, and 16 bases lay between the germline ends. The CDR3 bases are TGTGCCAGCAGTTCGGGGCAAGGTACGAATGAAGCTTTCTTT. Protein product: CASSSGQGTNEAFF. The complete variable domain, with remaining parts taken from reference TRBV28 and TRBJ1-1, reads DVKVTQSSRYLVKRTGEKVFLECVQDMDHENMFWYRQDPGLGLRLIYFSYDVKMKEKGDIPEGYSVSREKKERFSLILESASTNQTSMYLCASSSGQGTNEAFFGQGTRLTVV.

The rearrangement uses TRBV5-1 and TRBJ1-2, with 9 bases fitting TRBD1. The CDR3 length is 13 residues. V dropped 4 bases and J dropped 7; count of bases not matched to a gene: 5. CDR1 SGHRS and CDR2 YFSETQ come from the germline V gene. DNA of the CDR3: TGCGCCAGCAGCCTAACAGGGGGCATTGGCTACACCTTC. This translates into CASSLTGGIGYTF.

The chain is built from TRBV28 and TRBJ2-7, with D possibly called TRBD1 or TRBD2 (6 bases each). Germline loops: CDR1 MDHEN, CDR2 SYDVKM. Trimming cost V 6 bases and J 4 bases, with 22 bases left between them. The CDR3 has 16 amino acids. CDR3 region: CASSPGVGAGMYEQYF. The CDR3 DNA follows: TGTGCCAGCAGCCCGGGGGTGGGGGCCGGTATGTACGAGCAGTACTTC. Complete variable domain (other parts from reference TRBV28 and TRBJ2-7): DVKVTQSSRYLVKRTGEKVFLECVQDMDHENMFWYRQDPGLGLRLIYFSYDVKMKEKGDIPEGYSVSREKKERFSLILESASTNQTSMYLCASSPGVGAGMYEQYFGPGTRLTVT.

The chain links TRBV5-1 to TRBJ1-5; weak D call: TRBD1 (6 bases). Trimming cost V 4 bases and J 0 bases, with 11 bases left between them. The CDR3 sequence is 15 residues long. Germline values: CDR1 SGHRS, CDR2 YFSETQ. Here the CDR3 reads CASSNEGGSNQPQHF. CDR3 DNA sequence: TGCGCCAGCAGCAATGAGGGGGGTAGCAATCAGCCCCAGCATTTT.

For this clone: The sample contains more than one DNA sequence encoding this CDR3. V usage is TRBV30 and J usage is TRBJ2-3; D remains unclear. Germline V gene data show CDR1 as GTSNPN and CDR2 as SVGIG (reference sequence). The CDR3 length is 12 residues. Trimming removed 0 bases at V and 5 bases at J, with 6 bases between. CDR3 in amino acids: CAWSVRGDTQYF. The CDR3 DNA reads as TGTGCCTGGAGTGTACGTGGAGATACGCAGTATTTT.

This clone was detected only a few times. J is TRBJ1-1 and V is TRBV6-5; no definite D call. From germline, CDR1 is MNHEY and CDR2 SVGAGI. The CDR3 covers 12 residues. The germline V and J ends were trimmed by 4 bases and 12 bases, with 15 bases remaining between them. Here the CDR3 reads CASSSGGLVTFF. CDR3 coding DNA: TGTGCCAGCAGTTCGGGAGGGTTGGTAACTTTCTTT.

CDR3 DNA sequence: TGTGCCTGGAGTTCGCCGACAGGGTATAGCAATCAGCCCCAGCATTTT. Amino acid sequence: CAWSSPTGYSNQPQHF. The chain couples TRBV30 to TRBJ1-5; 7 nucleotides line up with TRBD1. This CDR3 is 16 amino acids long. Unmatched junction bases numbered 7, after V lost 2 bases and J lost 0 bases. Germline loops: CDR1 GTSNPN, CDR2 SVGIG (reference sequence).

This chain joins TRBV5-1 and TRBJ2-3; tentative D call: TRBD2 (5 bases). V lost 0 bases and J 5 bases, leaving 7 bases between the germline ends. The germline gives CDR1 SGHRS, CDR2 YFSETQ. The CDR3 runs 13 residues. In nucleotides, the CDR3 is TGCGCCAGCAGCTTGGGGGAGTTAGATACGCAGTATTTT. Translating gives CASSLGELDTQYF. Complete variable domain (other parts from reference TRBV5-1 and TRBJ2-3): KAGVTQTPRYLIKTRGQQVTLSCSPISGHRSVSWYQQTPGQGLQFLFEYFSETQRNKGNFPGRFSGRQFSNSRSEMNVSTLELGDSALYLCASSLGELDTQYFGPGTRLTVL.

The V and J genes are TRBV30 and TRBJ2-2; unclear D gene. V lost 2 bases and J 7 bases, leaving 5 bases between the germline ends. The CDR3 length is 11 residues. Germline V lookup: CDR1 GTSNPN, CDR2 SVGIG (reference sequence). Here the CDR3 DNA reads TGTGCCTGGAGTCATGGCGGGGAGCTGTTTTTT. Encoded protein: CAWSHGGELFF.

This clone was seen repeatedly, ten times or more. This chain uses TRBV28 with TRBJ2-7; 7 bases align to TRBD2. CDR3 length: 13 residues. The germline CDR1 and CDR2 sequences are MDHEN and SYDVKM. V lost 4 bases and J lost 9; bases outside the gene matches: 9. CDR3 loop: CASSSGLGARQYF. CDR3 in DNA: TGTGCCAGCAGTTCAGGACTAGGGGCGCGGCAGTACTTC.

Concerning this clone: A much larger clone sits a single nucleotide away, making a read error possible. The genes are TRBV7-9 and TRBJ2-4, with 7 bases aligning to TRBD2. Per germline, CDR1 SEHNR and CDR2 FQNEAQ (reference sequence). This CDR3 spans 13 amino acids. The CDR3 here is CASNLAGGNIQYF. DNA for the CDR3: TGTGCCAGCAACTTAGCGGGCGGAAACATTCAGTACTTC. The full variable domain, in which reference TRBV7-9 and TRBJ2-4 provide the parts outside the CDR3, is DTGVSQNPRHKITKRGQNVTFRCDPISEHNRLYWYRQTLGQGPEFLTYFQNEAQLEKSRLLSDRFSAERPKGSFSTLEIQRTEQGDSAMYLCASNLAGGNIQYFGAGTRLSVL.

The genes are TRBV7-2 and TRBJ2-7; 8 bases agree with TRBD2. With 0 bases clipped from V and 3 bases from J, the junction kept 4 bases outside the gene matches. The germline gives CDR1 SGHTA, CDR2 FQGNSA. This CDR3 is built from 15 residues. CDR3 DNA sequence: TGTGCCAGCAGCTTAGCCGGGACTAGTCGCTACGAGCAGTACTTC. Its translation is CASSLAGTSRYEQYF. The full variable domain, in which reference TRBV7-2 and TRBJ2-7 provide the parts outside the CDR3, is GAGVSQSPSNKVTEKGKDVELRCDPISGHTALYWYRQSLGQGLEFLIYFQGNSAPDKSGLPSDRFSAERTGGSVSTLTIQRTQQEDSAVYLCASSLAGTSRYEQYFGPGTRLTVT.

DNA for the CDR3: TGTGCCAGCTCACCAAGGGACAGGGACCTCCAGAACACTGAAGCTTTCTTT. As protein: CASSPRDRDLQNTEAFF. The chain couples TRBV18 to TRBJ1-1, with 9 bases that match TRBD1. Trimming took 2 bases from V and 1 from J; bases not matched to a gene: 8. CDR3 length equals 17 residues. Germline CDR1 reads KGHSH; CDR2 reads LQKENI.

V is TRBV30 and J is TRBJ2-1; TRBD2 aligns across 9 bases. With V trimmed by 0 bases and J by 8 bases, 11 bases remained unmatched. This CDR3 region has 16 residues. CDR1 and CDR2 (germline): GTSNPN, SVGIG (reference sequence). The CDR3 region is CAWSVWEGLAGDEQFF. The DNA for the CDR3 is TGTGCCTGGAGTGTATGGGAAGGCTTAGCGGGGGATGAGCAGTTCTTC.

A remark on this clone: A far more abundant clone sits one base away, making this likely a read error. The genes are TRBV29-1 and TRBJ1-3; the match to TRBD1 covers 8 bases. Trimming at V came to 8 bases and at J to 1 base, leaving 4 bases not matched to a gene. CDR3 length: 13 amino acids. Germline values: CDR1 SQVTM, CDR2 ANQGSEA. The CDR3 is CSTRQGSGNTIYF. CDR3 bases: TGCAGCACTCGACAGGGGTCTGGAAACACCATATATTTT.

The chain recombines TRBV10-2 with TRBJ1-5; 7 positions agree with TRBD1. Germline trimming cut 6 bases from V and 0 bases from J; bases unmatched to any gene: 8. CDR3 length equals 16 residues. The germline V gene has CDR1 WSHSY and CDR2 SAAADI. As DNA, the CDR3 is TGCGCCAGCAGCCCCGGGACAGCTTATAGCAATCAGCCCCAGCATTTT. It codes for CASSPGTAYSNQPQHF.

The chain joins TRBV4-3 to TRBJ2-7; 7 bases align to TRBD2. This CDR3 has 15 amino acids. After removal of 1 base from V and 3 bases from J, the junction contained 6 bases not matched to a gene. Per the germline V gene, CDR1 is LGHNA and CDR2 is YSLEER. The CDR3 spells CASSQGLADIYEQYF. CDR3 in DNA: TGCGCCAGCAGCCAAGGGCTAGCGGATATCTACGAGCAGTACTTC.

The CDR3 loop is CASSLVRSDSGNTIYF. CDR3 DNA sequence: TGTGCCAGCAGCTTAGTCAGATCGGACTCTGGAAACACCATATATTTT. The chain has TRBV7-8 and TRBJ1-3; D remains unclear. The ends were cut back, 1 base at V and 0 bases at J, with 10 bases in the middle. CDR3 size: 16 residues. CDR1 is SGHVS, CDR2 FQNEAQ, per germline.